The clone carrying this TCR beta chain has just a few counts. The data originate from a study of T cell changes during pregnancy in multiple sclerosis. This CDR3 spans 14 amino acids. Trimming removed 3 bases at V and 3 bases at J, with 9 bases between. Looked up from germline, CDR1 is SEHNR and CDR2 is FQNEAQ (reference sequence). Sequencing used immunoSEQ multiplex PCR; TCRdb keeps in-frame clones, though not all of them. The data hold about 87,000 clones, with about 93% observed a single time. The sample in question was peripheral blood, obtained in the third trimester of pregnancy. The receptor's source is a female donor in good health, enrolled as a control in a pregnancy study. The chain recombines TRBV7-9 with TRBJ1-5; D is uncertain. Here the CDR3 DNA reads TGTGCCAGCAGCTTGGCTCAGGTCAATCAGCCCCAGCATTTT. Translating gives CASSLAQVNQPQHF.